Listed here are 24 T cell receptor beta chains from one sample, sequenced in a study of Ad26.COV2.S vaccination and SARS-CoV-2 variants. Treatment in this sample: roughly 20 received Ad26.COV2.S at low or high dose, single or two shots; five or six received placebo; per-sample allocation not given. Each sample was drawn 63 days after the first injection (of vaccine or placebo). Generated by immunoSEQ multiplex PCR, the TCRdb table keeps only in-frame clones and is missing some. This repertoire shows about 460,000 clones, nearly 90% found once; its top ten account for over 1.5%. The source material was peripheral blood, sampled in a trial of Ad26.COV2.S vaccine versus placebo. Receptor source: a person aged 18-60 years who received the Ad26.COV2.S COVID-19 vaccine or a placebo.

This chain connects TRBV6-2 or TRBV6-3 to TRBJ1-3; 8 bases line up with TRBD1. With V trimmed by 4 bases and J by 9 bases, 5 bases remained unmatched. CDR3 length: 13 amino acids. Per the germline V gene, CDR1 is MNHEY and CDR2 is SVGEGT. The DNA of the CDR3 is TGTGCCAGCAGTTCGACAGGGGAGGCCACCATATATTTT. This translates into CASSSTGEATIYF.

The rearrangement joins TRBV2 to TRBJ1-4; TRBD1 aligns across 10 bases. Germline V lookup: CDR1 SNHLY, CDR2 FYNNEI. CDR3 size: 14 residues. V lost 6 bases to trimming and J lost 3 bases; unmatched junction nucleotides: 1. The CDR3 region is CASRGTGANEKLFF. The CDR3 coding sequence is TGTGCCAGCAGAGGGACAGGGGCTAATGAAAAACTGTTTTTT.

The CDR3 DNA reads as TGTGCCTGGAGTGGTAGTCGGGGGACGGGGAGCAATCAGCCCCAGCATTTT. Translation gives CAWSGSRGTGSNQPQHF. The rearrangement joins TRBV30 to TRBJ1-5; D is possibly TRBD1 (5 bases). Between the trimmed V and J ends, which lost 1 base and 1 base, there was a span of 17 bases. Germline CDR1 and CDR2: GTSNPN and SVGIG (reference sequence). The CDR3 has 17 residues.

This rearrangement joins TRBV4-2 to TRBJ2-1; a possible D gene is TRBD1 (6 bases). The CDR3 is 16 residues long. Trimming shortened V by 1 base and J by 5 bases, and 15 bases separated the two germline ends. Germline lookup yields CDR1 LGHNA and CDR2 YNFKEQ. CDR3 in DNA: TGTGCCAGCAGCCAAGGGGTCCCACAGGGCCACAATGAGCAGTTCTTC. Translating it yields CASSQGVPQGHNEQFF.

V is TRBV19 and J is TRBJ2-5; 10 nucleotides agree with TRBD1. Germline lookup yields CDR1 LNHDA and CDR2 SQIVND (reference sequence). This CDR3 spans 14 amino acids. After removal of 5 bases from V and 7 bases from J, the junction contained 7 bases not matched to a gene. The CDR3 nucleotides are TGTGCCAGTAGTCAGGACAGGGGGAGCGGGACCCAGTACTTC. Protein product: CASSQDRGSGTQYF. Full variable domain (outside the CDR3, taken from reference TRBV19 and TRBJ2-5): DGGITQSPKYLFRKEGQNVTLSCEQNLNHDAMYWYRQDPGQGLRLIYYSQIVNDFQKGDIAEGYSVSREKKESFPLTVTSAQKNPTAFYLCASSQDRGSGTQYFGPGTRLLVL.

V usage is TRBV19 and J usage is TRBJ2-7, with 8 bases identical to TRBD1. Looked up from germline, CDR1 is LNHDA and CDR2 is SQIVND (reference sequence). This CDR3 comprises 15 residues. Trimming cost V 6 bases and J 3 bases; bases outside gene matches: 10. The CDR3 sequence is CASSHPGTGVYEQYF. Here the CDR3 DNA reads TGTGCCAGTAGCCACCCCGGGACAGGAGTCTACGAGCAGTACTTC.

The chain links TRBV13 to TRBJ1-2; the D is unclear. In germline, CDR1 is PRHDT, CDR2 FYEKMQ (reference sequence). The CDR3 length is 13 residues. V lost 0 bases and J lost 13, with 15 bases in between. CDR3 DNA sequence: TGTGCCAGCAGCTTAGGGGTGGCAGAACGAGGCACCTTC. Protein: CASSLGVAERGTF. The variable domain in full, with the rest retrieved from reference TRBV13 and TRBJ1-2, is AAGVIQSPRHLIKEKRETATLKCYPIPRHDTVYWYQQGPGQDPQFLISFYEKMQSDKGSIPDRFSAQQFSDYHSELNMSSLELGDSALYFCASSLGVAERGTFGSGTRLTVV.

This clone has only a few counts. V and J are TRBV15 and TRBJ1-5; 7 nucleotides match TRBD1. The CDR3 length is 16 residues. With 5 bases clipped from V and 2 bases from J, the junction kept 9 bases outside the gene matches. Germline V lookup: CDR1 LNHNV, CDR2 YYDKDF (reference sequence). CDR3: CATSATGEGGNQPQHF. In DNA, the CDR3 is TGTGCCACCAGCGCAACAGGGGAGGGTGGCAATCAGCCCCAGCATTTT.

This chain connects TRBV5-4 to TRBJ1-2; TRBD1 aligns across 7 bases. Per germline, CDR1 SGHNT and CDR2 YYREEE (reference sequence). The CDR3 sequence is 15 residues long. V lost 5 bases and J lost 3; bases outside the gene matches: 10. CDR3 nucleotide sequence: TGTGCCAGCAGGGGGGGACAGAAGAACGACTATGGCTACACCTTC. It encodes CASRGGQKNDYGYTF.

This rearrangement joins TRBV30 to TRBJ2-6; D may be TRBD1 (6 bases). Germline loops: CDR1 GTSNPN, CDR2 SVGIG (reference sequence). CDR3 length equals 16 residues. V gave up 3 bases and J gave up 0 bases, with 12 bases separating them. In DNA, the CDR3 is TGTGCCTGGAGCCGGACAGCCCTCTCTGGGGCCAACGTCCTGACTTTC. This translates into CAWSRTALSGANVLTF.

This chain uses TRBV18 with TRBJ1-1; possibly TRBD1 for D (5 bases). The CDR3 length is 15 residues. The V end was cut by 4 bases, the J end by 1 base, with 13 bases between. Germline CDR1 is KGHSH and CDR2 is LQKENI. The CDR3 DNA is TGTGCCAGCTCACTTCCCGGGGGTGAGAACACTGAAGCTTTCTTT. It yields the protein CASSLPGGENTEAFF.

V gene TRBV30 combines with J gene TRBJ1-1; TRBD1 is a possible D gene (5 bases). The CDR3 loop spans 15 amino acids. The germline gives CDR1 GTSNPN, CDR2 SVGIG (reference sequence). Trimming pared 3 bases from V and 4 bases from J, leaving 18 bases between. CDR3 sequence: CAWSAGVPRGTEAFF. CDR3 sequence (DNA): TGTGCCTGGAGCGCGGGGGTCCCACGGGGCACTGAAGCTTTCTTT.

This clone occurred a few times. The chain joins TRBV29-1 to TRBJ1-1; 7 bases match TRBD1. The length of the CDR3 is 12 residues. Germline loops: CDR1 SQVTM, CDR2 ANQGSEA. The J segment lost 1 base and the V segment lost 7 bases, leaving 3 bases of the junction unmatched. The CDR3 bases are TGCAGCGCGACAGGGCCGAACACTGAAGCTTTCTTT. This translates into CSATGPNTEAFF.

This clone turned up a few times. CDR3: CASSIGGLAIYEQYF. The DNA for the CDR3 is TGTGCCAGTAGTATAGGTGGACTAGCGATTTACGAGCAGTACTTC. The chain is built from TRBV19 and TRBJ2-7, with 9 bases identical to TRBD2. The germline V gene encodes CDR1 LNHDA and CDR2 SQIVND (reference sequence). J lost 4 bases, V lost 1 base, and 5 bases had no gene match. The CDR3 has 15 amino acids. The complete variable domain, with remaining parts taken from reference TRBV19 and TRBJ2-7, reads DGGITQSPKYLFRKEGQNVTLSCEQNLNHDAMYWYRQDPGQGLRLIYYSQIVNDFQKGDIAEGYSVSREKKESFPLTVTSAQKNPTAFYLCASSIGGLAIYEQYFGPGTRLTVT.

The V and J genes are TRBV4-1 and TRBJ1-5; unclear D gene. V was clipped by 3 bases and J by 6 bases, with 15 bases between them. Germline assignment: CDR1 MGHRA and CDR2 YSYEKL. This CDR3 has 15 amino acids. In nucleotides, the CDR3 is TGCGCCAGCAGCCAGGCCCACAGTCCGAGTCAGCCCCAGCATTTT. Translation: CASSQAHSPSQPQHF.

The V call is TRBV21-1, the J call TRBJ1-2. TRBV21-1 represents a pseudogene. This CDR3 spans 16 amino acids. The DNA for the CDR3 is TGTGCCAGCAGCACTAGCCTTCTACAGGAAAACTATGGCTACACCTTC. It yields the protein CASSTSLLQENYGYTF.

The chain joins TRBV30 to TRBJ2-1; D possibly corresponds to TRBD2 (6 bases). Deletions cut 8 bases from V and 6 bases from J, with 23 bases between. CDR1 is GTSNPN and CDR2 is SVGIG in the germline V gene (reference sequence). CDR3 length: 15 residues. This CDR3 is CAGQSLARPLNEQFF. The CDR3 DNA is TGTGCCGGGCAGTCGCTAGCGCGTCCCCTCAATGAGCAGTTCTTC.

The chain couples TRBV28 to TRBJ2-3, with D maybe TRBD1 (5 bases). Between the trimmed V and J ends, which lost 5 bases and 0 bases, there was a span of 15 bases. CDR3 length equals 16 residues. Germline V gene lookup returns CDR1 MDHEN and CDR2 SYDVKM. The CDR3 protein is CASSPQGLLSTDTQYF. CDR3 coding DNA: TGTGCCAGCAGTCCCCAGGGATTACTTAGCACAGATACGCAGTATTTT. Full variable domain (missing parts from reference TRBV28 and TRBJ2-3): DVKVTQSSRYLVKRTGEKVFLECVQDMDHENMFWYRQDPGLGLRLIYFSYDVKMKEKGDIPEGYSVSREKKERFSLILESASTNQTSMYLCASSPQGLLSTDTQYFGPGTRLTVL.

This chain links TRBV6-6 with TRBJ2-5, with D possibly called TRBD1 or TRBD2 (7 bases each). Germline V gene sequence: CDR1 MNHNY, CDR2 SVGAGI (reference sequence). This CDR3 has 14 amino acids. V was trimmed by 6 bases and J by 6 bases, leaving 17 bases between them. CDR3 sequence: CASSRGAGGKTQYF. As DNA, the CDR3 is TGTGCCAGCAGCCGGGGGGCAGGGGGGAAGACCCAGTACTTC.

This chain links TRBV4-1 with TRBJ2-7; 9 bases are a match to TRBD1. The germline V gene has CDR1 MGHRA and CDR2 YSYEKL. The CDR3 totals 19 residues. With 0 bases clipped from V and 1 base from J, the junction kept 13 bases outside the gene matches. The CDR3 DNA reads as TGCGCCAGCAGCCAAGATTATAGTTTTGGGACAGGGACTTCCTACGAGCAGTACTTC. Its protein is CASSQDYSFGTGTSYEQYF.

V gene TRBV13 combines with J gene TRBJ1-3; 8 positions match TRBD1. Looked up from germline, CDR1 is PRHDT and CDR2 is FYEKMQ (reference sequence). CDR3 size: 16 residues. The junction had 8 bases not matched to a gene; V was cut back by 2 bases and J by 5 bases. Here the CDR3 reads CASSLTGRQGRNTIYF. In nucleotides, the CDR3 is TGTGCCAGCAGCTTAACAGGACGACAGGGGCGAAACACCATATATTTT.

This sequence joins TRBV2 and TRBJ2-5; TRBD2 is a possible D gene (6 bases). The CDR3 is 13 residues long. Trimming took off 4 bases at V and 10 bases at J, with 16 bases between the two ends. Germline V CDR1 and CDR2: SNHLY, FYNNEI. The chain's CDR3 is CASSVGELGGQYF. The CDR3, as DNA: TGTGCCAGCAGTGTGGGAGAGTTGGGGGGCCAGTACTTC.

This chain links TRBV6-6 with TRBJ2-7, with D tentatively TRBD1 (5 bases). V lost 6 bases and J 2 bases, leaving 14 bases between the germline ends. This CDR3 spans 14 amino acids. Germline CDR1 and CDR2: MNHNY and SVGAGI (reference sequence). The CDR3: CASRYSQGPYEQYF. The CDR3 DNA sequence: TGTGCCAGCAGATACAGCCAGGGTCCCTACGAGCAGTACTTC.

The V and J genes are TRBV6-5 and TRBJ2-6; D tentatively fits TRBD1 or TRBD2 (6 bases each). Trimming removed 7 bases from V and 4 bases from J, with 14 bases in between. CDR3 length: 15 amino acids. Per the germline V gene, CDR1 is MNHEY and CDR2 is SVGAGI. The CDR3 loop reads CASTDGGAGANVLTF. The CDR3 DNA follows: TGTGCCAGCACCGACGGGGGCGCCGGGGCCAACGTCCTGACTTTC.